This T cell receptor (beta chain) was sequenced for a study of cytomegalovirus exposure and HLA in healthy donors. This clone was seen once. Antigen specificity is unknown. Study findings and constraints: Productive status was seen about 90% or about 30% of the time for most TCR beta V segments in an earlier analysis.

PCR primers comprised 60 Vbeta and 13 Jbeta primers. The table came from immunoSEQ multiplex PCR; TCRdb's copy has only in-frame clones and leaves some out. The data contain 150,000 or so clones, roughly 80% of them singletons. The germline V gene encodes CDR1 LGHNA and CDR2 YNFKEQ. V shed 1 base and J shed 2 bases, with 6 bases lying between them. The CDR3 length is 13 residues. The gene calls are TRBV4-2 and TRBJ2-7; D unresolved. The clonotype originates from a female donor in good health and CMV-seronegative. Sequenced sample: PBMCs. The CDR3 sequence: CASSQGLAYEQYF. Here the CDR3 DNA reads TGTGCCAGCAGCCAAGGACTGGCCTACGAGCAGTACTTC.